A selection of T cell receptor beta chains follows, all from one sample in a study of OX40 agonist ivuxolimab in advanced cancers. Repertoires were generated with immunoSEQ multiplex PCR, while TCRdb's copy carries only in-frame clones and drops some. Of around 13,000 clones in the sample, 70% to 80% were seen once. Sequences were derived from CD4+ or CD8+ T cells sorted from blood, sampled in a trial of the OX40 agonist ivuxolimab. These receptors were taken from an adult with an advanced solid tumor such as melanoma, head and neck, liver or kidney cancer. Both conserved end residues are part of each CDR3. A D gene is named only where the DNA matches it firmly. Some rows mark clone size as missing; the rest say once, few, many or name a class of expanded clone.

J,D,V,size,CDR3,DNA
TRBJ1-5,-,TRBV28,few,CASSLPRRGQPQHF,TGTGCCAGCAGTTTACCCCGGAGGGGTCAGCCCCAGCATTTT
TRBJ1-4,-,TRBV27,-,CASRTGLLNEKLFF,TGTGCCAGCAGGACGGGACTTCTGAATGAAAAACTGTTTTTT
TRBJ2-7,TRBD2,TRBV6-1,-,CASSFGQAGNEQYF,TGTGCCAGCAGCTTCGGGCAAGCGGGGAACGAGCAGTACTTC
TRBJ1-5,-,TRBV27,-,CASSFRGGGQPQHF,TGTGCCAGCAGTTTCCGCGGGGGCGGTCAGCCCCAGCATTTT
TRBJ2-1,-,TRBV6-5,medium-sized,CASSPLGRGNEQFF,TGTGCCAGCAGTCCCCTCGGCCGCGGCAATGAGCAGTTCTTC
TRBJ2-7,-,TRBV6-6,-,CASSYSTAREQYF,TGTGCCAGCAGTTACTCGACCGCCCGCGAGCAGTACTTC
TRBJ2-7,TRBD1,TRBV6-6,-,CASSYTGTGGYEQYF,TGTGCCAGCAGTTACACCGGGACAGGGGGCTACGAGCAGTACTTC
TRBJ2-3,TRBD2,TRBV7-6,-,CASSPRTSGVGTDTQYF,TGTGCCAGCAGCCCTAGGACTAGCGGGGTGGGGACAGATACGCAGTATTTT
TRBJ2-6,-,TRBV6-4,-,CASSEQSSSGANVLTF,TGTGCCAGCAGTGAACAGTCTAGCTCTGGGGCCAACGTCCTGACTTTC
TRBJ2-7,-,TRBV9,-,CASSVAGAGYEQYF,TGTGCCAGCAGCGTAGCAGGGGCTGGCTACGAGCAGTACTTC
TRBJ2-2,-,TRBV27,-,CASSYSGSPGELFF,TGTGCCAGCAGTTACAGCGGGTCTCCCGGGGAGCTGTTTTTT
TRBJ1-1,-,TRBV6-1,-,CASSGSWGGNTEAFF,TGTGCCAGCAGTGGATCATGGGGGGGTAACACTGAAGCTTTCTTT
TRBJ1-5,-,TRBV19,-,CASSMGGGYSNQPQHF,TGTGCCAGTAGTATGGGGGGTGGATATAGCAATCAGCCCCAGCATTTT
TRBJ2-7,-,TRBV9,-,CASSVAVTRVLGYF,TGTGCCAGCAGCGTAGCCGTCACACGGGTCTTGGGGTACTTC
TRBJ1-1,-,TRBV27,-,CASSLAGGGTEAFF,TGTGCCAGCAGTTTGGCGGGGGGAGGTACTGAAGCTTTCTTT
TRBJ2-4,TRBD1,TRBV23-1,once,CASSHSTGVPKNIQYF,TGCGCCAGCAGTCATTCGACAGGGGTTCCCAAAAACATTCAGTACTTC
TRBJ1-3,-,TRBV5-6,-,CASSLVRGSGNTIYF,TGTGCCAGCAGCTTGGTGCGGGGCTCTGGAAACACCATATATTTT
TRBJ1-4,-,TRBV28,-,CASSFRGREKLFF,TGTGCCAGCAGTTTCAGGGGCCGGGAAAAACTGTTTTTT
TRBJ1-1,TRBD1,TRBV2,-,CVTTGGYTEAFF,TGTGTTACGACAGGGGGTTATACTGAAGCTTTCTTT
TRBJ2-2,-,TRBV4-1,-,CASSQGGGAGELFF,TGCGCCAGCAGCCAGGGGGGAGGCGCCGGGGAGCTGTTTTTT
TRBJ2-1,-,TRBV30,-,CAYVSGAYNEQFF,TGTGCCTACGTATCCGGGGCCTACAATGAGCAGTTCTTC
TRBJ2-2,-,TRBV5-8,-,CASRGRENTGELFF,TGTGCCAGCAGGGGTCGGGAGAACACCGGGGAGCTGTTTTTT
TRBJ2-3,-,TRBV7-4,-,CASSLGIGGGTDTQYF,TGTGCCAGCAGCCTAGGAATAGGCGGTGGCACAGATACGCAGTATTTT
TRBJ2-1,-,TRBV27,-,CASSFEGVAYNEQFF,TGTGCCAGCAGTTTCGAGGGAGTGGCCTACAATGAGCAGTTCTTC
TRBJ2-5,-,TRBV28,-,CASIGGLETQYF,TGTGCCAGCATCGGAGGGTTAGAGACCCAGTACTTC
TRBJ2-7,-,TRBV27,-,CASSHGIYEQYF,TGTGCCAGCAGTCATGGGATATACGAGCAGTACTTC
TRBJ2-5,TRBD2,TRBV5-6,-,CASSESGLAGGLQETQYF,TGTGCCAGCAGCGAGTCGGGACTAGCGGGAGGCCTCCAAGAGACCCAGTACTTC
TRBJ1-2,TRBD1,TRBV6-5,-,CASSVQGGGDGYTF,TGTGCCAGCAGTGTACAGGGGGGGGGTGATGGCTACACCTTC
TRBJ1-1,-,TRBV13,-,CASSLAETGPLLNTEAFF,TGTGCCAGCAGCTTAGCCGAGACAGGCCCACTATTGAACACTGAAGCTTTCTTT
TRBJ2-5,TRBD1,TRBV5-1,-,CASSFNGQGAAETQYF,TGCGCCAGCAGCTTCAACGGACAGGGGGCGGCAGAGACCCAGTACTTC
TRBJ1-2,-,TRBV6-5,-,CASRPHPGRSYGYTF,TGTGCCAGCAGACCCCACCCGGGACGGAGCTATGGCTACACCTTC
TRBJ1-6,-,TRBV5-6,-,CASSSRQVSGSPLHF,TGTGCCAGCAGCTCCCGACAGGTTTCAGGTTCACCCCTCCACTTT
TRBJ2-2,-,TRBV11-2,medium-sized,CASSLDPIGYTGELFF,TGTGCCAGCAGCTTAGATCCGATAGGGTACACCGGGGAGCTGTTTTTT
TRBJ2-6,-,TRBV30,few,CAWSGGWGSQSSGANVLTF,TGTGCCTGGAGTGGTGGGTGGGGCAGCCAAAGCTCTGGGGCCAACGTCCTGACTTTC
TRBJ1-1,-,TRBV4-2,once,CASSQVTPDTEAFF,TGTGCCAGCAGCCAAGTTACCCCGGACACTGAAGCTTTCTTT
TRBJ2-3,-,TRBV27,-,CASSLMEGADTQYF,TGTGCCAGCAGTTTAATGGAGGGCGCAGATACGCAGTATTTT
TRBJ2-1,-,TRBV20-1,-,CGGSFNNEQFF,TGCGGGGGTAGCTTCAACAATGAGCAGTTCTTC
TRBJ1-1,-,TRBV7-9,once,CASSLGNPNTEAFF,TGTGCCAGCAGCTTAGGCAATCCGAACACTGAAGCTTTCTTT
TRBJ2-3,-,TRBV6-6,once,CASTSGDITDTQYF,TGTGCCAGCACCTCGGGGGACATCACAGATACGCAGTATTTT
TRBJ2-7,-,TRBV6-1,-,CASSLDRAYEQYF,TGTGCCAGCAGTTTAGACAGAGCCTACGAGCAGTACTTC
TRBJ1-1,-,TRBV9,few,CASSSLDATEAFF,TGTGCCAGCAGCTCTCTGGACGCCACTGAAGCTTTCTTT
TRBJ2-5,TRBD1,TRBV19,-,CASSTGQGQETQYF,TGTGCCAGTAGTACGGGACAGGGGCAGGAGACCCAGTACTTC
TRBJ2-6,-,TRBV27,-,CASSLSSGANVLTF,TGTGCCAGCAGTTTAAGTTCTGGGGCCAACGTCCTGACTTTC
TRBJ2-6,-,TRBV6-1,medium-sized,CASSEDSTGANVLTF,TGTGCCAGCAGTGAGGACAGTACTGGGGCCAACGTCCTGACTTTC
TRBJ2-2,TRBD2,TRBV6-1,-,CASSELAGDTGELFF,TGTGCCAGCAGTGAACTAGCGGGAGACACCGGGGAGCTGTTTTTT
TRBJ2-1,-,TRBV30,-,CAWSVGDSDRDEQFF,TGTGCCTGGAGTGTAGGGGACTCAGATCGCGATGAGCAGTTCTTC
TRBJ2-7,-,TRBV5-1,many,CASSLAQGPYEQYF,TGCGCCAGCAGCTTGGCACAGGGCCCCTACGAGCAGTACTTC
TRBJ1-2,-,TRBV4-3,few,CASSFTLGENYGYTF,TGCGCCAGCAGCTTTACTCTCGGGGAGAACTATGGCTACACCTTC
TRBJ1-1,-,TRBV18,few,CASSPYTGTEAFF,TGTGCCAGCTCACCATATACGGGGACTGAAGCTTTCTTT
TRBJ1-2,-,TRBV21-1,few,CASSKVNVGSDYGYTF,TGTGCCAGCAGCAAAGTAAACGTGGGGTCGGACTATGGCTACACCTTC
TRBJ2-7,TRBD1,TRBV5-8,-,CASSRPGGIDEQYF,TGTGCCAGCAGCCGCCCAGGGGGCATCGACGAGCAGTACTTC
TRBJ2-5,TRBD1,TRBV5-6,-,CASSFPGTGEETQYF,TGTGCCAGCAGCTTTCCCGGGACAGGAGAAGAGACCCAGTACTTC
TRBJ2-7,TRBD1,TRBV5-4,few,CASSFTDRGSYEQYF,TGTGCCAGCAGTTTCACCGACAGGGGGTCCTACGAGCAGTACTTC
TRBJ2-7,TRBD2,TRBV7-8,-,CASSLGPAGVSRGIYEQYF,TGTGCCAGCAGCTTAGGGCCAGCGGGAGTTTCCCGGGGGATATACGAGCAGTACTTC
TRBJ2-2,-,TRBV14,-,CASSQDGSGELFF,TGTGCCAGCAGCCAAGACGGGTCCGGGGAGCTGTTTTTT
TRBJ1-2,-,TRBV5-5,-,CASSLYGNGYTF,TGTGCCAGCAGCTTGTATGGTAATGGCTACACCTTC
TRBJ1-2,-,TRBV6-5,few,CASSQQGGNDGYTF,TGTGCCAGCAGCCAACAGGGCGGCAACGATGGCTACACCTTC
TRBJ2-3,TRBD2,TRBV7-6,-,CASSLASGGRADTQYF,TGTGCCAGCAGCTTAGCCTCCGGGGGGAGGGCAGATACGCAGTATTTT
TRBJ2-2,-,TRBV2,-,CASTRPTGTGELFF,TGTGCCAGCACTCGACCCACCGGGACCGGGGAGCTGTTTTTT